This TCR beta chain originates from a study of T cell responses to AZD1222 COVID-19 vaccine. Remarks on this clone: What it recognizes is unknown.

Germline lookup yields CDR1 SSHAT and CDR2 FNYEAQ (reference sequence). The CDR3 extends over 15 amino acids. The trim removed 1 base at V and 5 bases at J, leaving 6 bases unmatched. Libraries were prepared by immunoSEQ multiplex PCR; TCRdb keeps only in-frame clonotypes and omits some of them. There are about 120,000 clones in the sample; 80% to 90% occur only once, and approximately 3.1% lies in the top ten. General study results and limits: Unmutated variant regions reportedly attract nearly half of all spike-specific TCRs. The breadth and depth of Spike-specific TCRs increased once two AZD1222 doses had been given. No repertoire was sampled before or during the peak T cell response, only after it.

The sequencing used peripheral blood, collected on day 0 of AZD1222 vaccination. The chain couples TRBV7-7 to TRBJ2-5; TRBD1 agrees at 8 bases. This clonotype originated in an adult in good health. The CDR3 spells CASSLVPGGKETQYF. Here the CDR3 DNA reads TGTGCCAGCAGCTTAGTTCCAGGGGGCAAGGAGACCCAGTACTTC.